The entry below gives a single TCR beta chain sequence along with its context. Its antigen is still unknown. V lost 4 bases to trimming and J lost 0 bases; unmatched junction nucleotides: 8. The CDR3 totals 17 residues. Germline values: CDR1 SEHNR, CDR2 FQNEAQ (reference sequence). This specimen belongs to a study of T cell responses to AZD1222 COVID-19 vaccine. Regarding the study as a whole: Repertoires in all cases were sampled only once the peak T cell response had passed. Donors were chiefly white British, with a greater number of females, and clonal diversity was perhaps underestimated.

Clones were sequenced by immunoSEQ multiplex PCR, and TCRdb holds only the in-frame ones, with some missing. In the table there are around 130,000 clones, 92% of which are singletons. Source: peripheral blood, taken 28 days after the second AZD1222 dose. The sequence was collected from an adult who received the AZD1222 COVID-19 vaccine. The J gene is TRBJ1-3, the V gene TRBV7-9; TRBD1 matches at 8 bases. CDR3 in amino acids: CASSSPGGRSSGNTIYF. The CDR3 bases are TGTGCCAGCAGCTCACCAGGGGGCCGTAGCTCTGGAAACACCATATATTTT.